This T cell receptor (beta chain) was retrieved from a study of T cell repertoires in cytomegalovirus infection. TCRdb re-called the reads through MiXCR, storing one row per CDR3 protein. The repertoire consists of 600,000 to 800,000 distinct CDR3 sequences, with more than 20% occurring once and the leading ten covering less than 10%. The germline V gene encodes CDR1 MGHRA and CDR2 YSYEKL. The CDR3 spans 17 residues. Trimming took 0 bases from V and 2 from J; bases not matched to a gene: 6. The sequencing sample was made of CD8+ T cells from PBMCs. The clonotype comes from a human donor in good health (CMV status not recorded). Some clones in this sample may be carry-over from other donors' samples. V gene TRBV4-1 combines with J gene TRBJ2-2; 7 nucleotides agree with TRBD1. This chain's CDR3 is CASSQDTGEYNTGELFF. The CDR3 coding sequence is TGCGCCAGCAGCCAAGATACAGGGGAATATAACACCGGGGAGCTGTTTTTT.